This TCR beta chain derives from a study of OX40 agonist ivuxolimab in advanced cancers. This clone showed up just a few times. Measured with immunoSEQ multiplex PCR; TCRdb has only the in-frame clones, and not every one. The sample includes tens of thousands of clones, around 80% seen only once; the top ten take roughly 2.6%. The germline V and J ends were trimmed by 0 bases and 8 bases, with 11 bases remaining between them. There are 13 residues in the CDR3. CDR1 is SGDLS and CDR2 is YYNGEE in the germline V gene. The chain links TRBV9 to TRBJ1-2, with unresolved D. The sequencing here drew on CD4+ or CD8+ T cells sorted from blood, taken in a trial of the OX40 agonist ivuxolimab. The clonotype originates from an adult with an advanced solid tumor such as melanoma, head and neck, liver or kidney cancer. The CDR3 DNA is TGTGCCAGCAGCGTAGCAGCGGGCTGGGGCTACACCTTC. Its protein is CASSVAAGWGYTF. The full variable domain, in which reference TRBV9 and TRBJ1-2 provide the parts outside the CDR3, is DSGVTQTPKHLITATGQRVTLRCSPRSGDLSVYWYQQSLDQGLQFLIQYYNGEERAKGNILERFSAQQFPDLHSELNLSSLELGDSALYFCASSVAAGWGYTFGSGTRLTVV.